This entry lists 24 T cell receptor beta chains sequenced from one sample in a study of T cells after yellow fever vaccination (dated 2019 in TCRdb). The library was produced with 5' RACE. Sequencing was performed on an Illumina HiSeq 2500. TCRdb trimmed public reads at Q25 via fastp, called clones via MiXCR and kept in-frame beta chains. Every CDR3 protein is listed once, alongside the most common genes and DNA of its rows. The sample data list a few hundred thousand distinct CDR3 sequences, and 7% to 10% of these were observed just once. The ten largest clones add up to 15% to 20% of the sample. The treatment or condition label on this specimen signifies: live attenuated yellow fever vaccine strain. Sequenced material: PBMCs, taken approximately 40 days after the first yellow fever vaccination. The receptors stem from a man aged 18 to 29 who received the YFV17D yellow fever vaccine.

The V gene is TRBV20-1, the J gene TRBJ2-1; D call uncertain. V was shortened by 3 bases and J by 5 bases, with 14 bases between the two germline ends. This CDR3 comprises 14 residues. CDR1 is DFQATT, CDR2 SNEGSKA, per germline (reference sequence). The CDR3 reads CSASLPPGNNEQFF. Written as DNA, the CDR3 is TGCAGTGCTAGCCTCCCCCCGGGTAACAATGAGCAGTTCTTC.

The chain joins TRBV19 to TRBJ2-3, with D possibly being TRBD1 (5 bases). This CDR3 has 14 residues. V dropped 4 bases and J dropped 1 base, with 9 bases sitting between them. Germline V lookup: CDR1 LNHDA, CDR2 SQIVND (reference sequence). The CDR3 DNA follows: TGTGCCAGTAGTAGACAGACGGGCACAGATACGCAGTATTTT. It codes for CASSRQTGTDTQYF.

The CDR3 DNA reads TGCGCCAGCAGCTTGGTGGGCAATTCCCAAGAGACCCAGTACTTC. Protein product: CASSLVGNSQETQYF. This chain links TRBV5-1 with TRBJ2-5; no clear D. CDR1 is SGHRS and CDR2 is YFSETQ in the germline V gene. The V end lost 0 bases, the J end lost 1 base, and 10 bases lay between the germline ends. The CDR3 is 15 residues long.

This clonotype was counted many times. This chain uses TRBV10-3 with TRBJ2-5; 13 positions agree with TRBD2. The CDR3 contains 16 residues. V lost 3 bases to trimming and J lost 3 bases; unmatched junction nucleotides: 4. Germline V CDR1 and CDR2: ENHRY, SYGVKD. The CDR3 region has the DNA TGTGCCATCAGTGATTCCGGGACTAGCGGGGAAGAGACCCAGTACTTC. Its protein product is CAISDSGTSGEETQYF.

The gene calls are TRBV11-2 and TRBJ2-3, with a possible D match to TRBD2 (5 bases). V lost 4 bases to trimming and J lost 1 base, with 15 bases between them. Looked up from germline, CDR1 is SGHAT and CDR2 is FQNNGV. The CDR3 has 16 residues. The CDR3 loop reads CASSSGRWRGTDTQYF. The CDR3 coding sequence is TGTGCCAGCAGCTCAGGCCGGTGGCGGGGCACAGATACGCAGTATTTT.

The chain links TRBV5-1 to TRBJ1-2; D perhaps matches TRBD1 (6 bases). The germline gives CDR1 SGHRS, CDR2 YFSETQ. V gave up 6 bases and J gave up 3 bases, with 21 bases separating them. This CDR3 spans 16 amino acids. CDR3 in amino acids: CASTLGLTGNHYGYTF. As DNA, the CDR3 is TGCGCCAGCACCCTTGGTCTGACAGGCAACCACTATGGCTACACCTTC.

The chain combines TRBV6-5 with TRBJ1-6; TRBD1 might be the D (5 bases). The CDR3 has 14 residues. V gave up 0 bases and J gave up 11 bases, with 11 bases separating them. Germline CDR1 reads MNHEY; CDR2 reads SVGAGI. DNA for the CDR3: TGTGCCAGCAGTTACTCAGCAGGGACCGCACCCCTCCACTTT. It encodes CASSYSAGTAPLHF.

The sample holds many counts of this clonotype. The J gene is TRBJ2-5, the V gene TRBV7-6, with 9 bases aligning to TRBD1. CDR3 size: 15 residues. With 5 bases clipped from V and 5 bases from J, the junction kept 9 bases outside the gene matches. Germline V gene sequence: CDR1 SGHVS, CDR2 FNYEAQ. Here the CDR3 DNA reads TGTGCCAGCAGCCAATACAGGGGGCGCCTGGAGACCCAGTACTTC. Its translation: CASSQYRGRLETQYF.

For this clonotype: One junction end does not reproduce the germline sequence, and a read error may be involved. This chain uses TRBV18 with TRBJ2-5; perhaps D is TRBD1 or TRBD2 (5 bases each). The CDR3 is 17 residues long. Germline CDR1 KGHSH, CDR2 LQKENI. The DNA for the CDR3 is TGTGCCAGCTCCCCACAACCCCCGGGGACCCTTCAAGAGACCCAGTACTTC. Encoded protein: CASSPQPPGTLQETQYF.

This clonotype was seen only a few times. The chain employs TRBV7-2 and TRBJ2-5; D might be TRBD1 or TRBD2, each matching 5 bases. CDR3 length equals 15 residues. Trimming shortened V by 1 base and J by 1 base, and 10 bases separated the two germline ends. Germline V gene lookup returns CDR1 SGHTA and CDR2 FQGNSA. CDR3: CASSLGGPAQETQYF. In DNA form, the CDR3 reads TGTGCCAGCAGCTTAGGGGGACCGGCCCAAGAGACCCAGTACTTC. The whole variable domain, remainder taken from reference TRBV7-2 and TRBJ2-5, is GAGVSQSPSNKVTEKGKDVELRCDPISGHTALYWYRQSLGQGLEFLIYFQGNSAPDKSGLPSDRFSAERTGGSVSTLTIQRTQQEDSAVYLCASSLGGPAQETQYFGPGTRLLVL.

There are a few counts of this clonotype. CDR3 sequence (DNA): TGTGCCAGCACTGGGACAGGCCACTACGAGCAGTACGTC. Protein sequence: CASTGTGHYEQYV. This chain joins TRBV28 and TRBJ2-7, with TRBD1 identical over 8 bases. CDR1 and CDR2 (germline): MDHEN, SYDVKM. The CDR3 length is 13 residues. V shed 7 bases, J shed 3 bases, and the junction held 5 bases outside the gene matches.

This clonotype has a handful of counts. V and J are TRBV6-2 or TRBV6-3 and TRBJ2-3, with 9 bases identical to TRBD2. With V trimmed by 6 bases and J by 4 bases, 11 bases remained unmatched. The germline V gene has CDR1 MNHEY and CDR2 SVGEGT. The CDR3 loop spans 16 amino acids. The CDR3 is CASSLGAGGQADTQYF. CDR3 DNA: TGTGCCAGCAGCCTCGGGGCGGGGGGGCAGGCAGATACGCAGTATTTT.

This CDR3 is CASSPEGGGTEAFF. CDR3 nucleotides: TGTGCCAGCAGCCCGGAGGGCGGGGGCACTGAAGCTTTCTTT. This rearrangement joins TRBV7-3 to TRBJ1-1; D is possibly TRBD1 (5 bases). The length of the CDR3 is 14 residues. Trimming removed 5 bases at V and 4 bases at J, with 14 bases between. In germline, CDR1 is SGHTA, CDR2 FQGTGA.

In DNA, the CDR3 is TGCAGTGAAGGGGAGGGCACTGAAGCTTTCTTT. Its translation is CSEGEGTEAFF. The chain employs TRBV20-1 and TRBJ1-1; D perhaps matches TRBD1 (5 bases). V was pared by 7 bases and J by 4 bases, with 10 bases between. Per the germline V gene, CDR1 is DFQATT and CDR2 is SNEGSKA (reference sequence). The CDR3 is 11 residues long.

The genes are TRBV7-2 and TRBJ2-1; D gene uncertain. Trimming took off 6 bases at V and 0 bases at J, with 12 bases between the two ends. Germline CDR1 SGHTA, CDR2 FQGNSA. This CDR3 has 15 amino acids. The CDR3 nucleotides read TGTGCCAGCAGGGATCCCCAAGGCTCCTACAATGAGCAGTTCTTC. Protein sequence: CASRDPQGSYNEQFF. Looking up the rest from reference TRBV7-2 and TRBJ2-1 gives the full variable domain: GAGVSQSPSNKVTEKGKDVELRCDPISGHTALYWYRQSLGQGLEFLIYFQGNSAPDKSGLPSDRFSAERTGGSVSTLTIQRTQQEDSAVYLCASRDPQGSYNEQFFGPGTRLTVL.

This clonotype was counted between two and nine times. This chain links TRBV3-1 with TRBJ1-2; perhaps TRBD1 as D (5 bases). The CDR3 covers 13 residues. V lost 1 base to trimming and J lost 5 bases, with 8 bases between them. The germline gives CDR1 LGHDT, CDR2 YNNKEL (reference sequence). CDR3 loop: CASSQAGRYGYTF. The CDR3 DNA reads as TGTGCCAGCAGCCAAGCAGGGAGGTATGGCTACACCTTC.

This clonotype showed up just a few times. The chain carries TRBV10-3 and TRBJ2-3; 11 nucleotides line up with TRBD2. The germline V gene has CDR1 ENHRY and CDR2 SYGVKD. J gave up 0 bases and V 6 bases, and 5 bases lay outside the gene matches. The CDR3 loop spans 16 amino acids. CDR3 residues: CAISSTSGTSTDTQYF. In DNA, the CDR3 is TGTGCCATCAGCTCGACTAGCGGGACTAGCACAGATACGCAGTATTTT.

V and J are TRBV4-1 and TRBJ2-7, with D possibly being TRBD1 (6 bases). Trimming removed 4 bases from V and 3 bases from J, with 16 bases in between. Germline CDR1 and CDR2: MGHRA and YSYEKL. This CDR3 has 15 amino acids. CDR3 protein: CASSPQTGRNYEQYF. The CDR3 DNA follows: TGCGCCAGCAGCCCGCAGACAGGTCGGAACTACGAGCAGTACTTC.

The chain has TRBV5-1 and TRBJ2-1; 12 bases map to TRBD2. J was trimmed by 9 bases and V by 5 bases; bases with no gene match: 6. The CDR3 loop spans 14 amino acids. Looked up from germline, CDR1 is SGHRS and CDR2 is YFSETQ. The CDR3 DNA sequence: TGCGCCAGCAGGTCGCTAGCGGGGGGGCGTGAGCAGTTCTTC. This encodes CASRSLAGGREQFF.

In the case of this clonotype: The junction and the germline gene differ at one end; a read error may be behind it. This chain uses TRBV5-1 with TRBJ2-3, with D possibly being TRBD2 (7 bases). CDR3 length: 16 amino acids. Germline V gene data show CDR1 as SGHRS and CDR2 as YFSETQ. This CDR3 reads CASSLGAGASTDMQYF. The DNA of the CDR3 is TGCGCCAGCAGCTTGGGTGCGGGGGCTAGCACAGATATGCAGTATTTT.

This clonotype has just a few counts. This chain uses TRBV5-5 with TRBJ2-5; 8 positions match TRBD1. CDR1 is SGHKS and CDR2 is YYEKEE in the germline V gene (reference sequence). The CDR3 runs to 14 residues. The V and J ends lost 0 bases and 4 bases, in that order; junction bases with no gene match: 2. The CDR3 sequence is CASSLAGQVETQYF. The DNA for the CDR3 is TGTGCCAGCAGCTTGGCGGGACAGGTAGAGACCCAGTACTTC.

V usage is TRBV6-5 and J usage is TRBJ2-7, with D hard to call. The germline gives CDR1 MNHEY, CDR2 SVGAGI. The CDR3 runs to 13 residues. Trimming left V 0 bases short and J 3 bases short, with 6 bases between. CDR3 DNA sequence: TGTGCCAGCAGTTACTCGAGGTTCTACGAGCAGTACTTC. Amino acids: CASSYSRFYEQYF.

This clonotype was found a few times. The gene calls are TRBV19 and TRBJ2-4, with TRBD2 as a possible D gene (5 bases). This CDR3 is 13 amino acids long. CDR1 is LNHDA and CDR2 is SQIVND in the germline V gene (reference sequence). V dropped 0 bases and J dropped 7 bases, with 7 bases sitting between them. This chain's CDR3 is CASSIEGDNIQYF. The CDR3 nucleotides read TGTGCCAGTAGTATAGAGGGAGATAACATTCAGTACTTC.

V and J are TRBV5-1 and TRBJ1-1; 7 bases are a match to TRBD1. The CDR3 extends over 13 amino acids. The ends lost 3 bases at V and 3 bases at J; junction bases unmatched: 2. CDR1 and CDR2 (germline): SGHRS, YFSETQ. The chain's CDR3 is CASSYTGDTEAFF. CDR3 sequence (DNA): TGCGCCAGCAGCTACACAGGGGACACTGAAGCTTTCTTT.